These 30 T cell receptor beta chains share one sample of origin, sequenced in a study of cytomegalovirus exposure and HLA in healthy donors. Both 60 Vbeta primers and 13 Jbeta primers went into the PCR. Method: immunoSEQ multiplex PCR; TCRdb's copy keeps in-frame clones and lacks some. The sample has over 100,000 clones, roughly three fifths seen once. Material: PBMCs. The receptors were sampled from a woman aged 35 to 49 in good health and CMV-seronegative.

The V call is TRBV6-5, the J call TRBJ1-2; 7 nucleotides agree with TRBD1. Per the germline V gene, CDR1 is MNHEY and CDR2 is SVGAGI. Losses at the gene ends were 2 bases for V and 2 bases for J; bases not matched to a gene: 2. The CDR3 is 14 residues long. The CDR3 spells CASSYKGQNYGYTF. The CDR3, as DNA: TGTGCCAGCAGTTACAAGGGACAGAACTATGGCTACACCTTC.

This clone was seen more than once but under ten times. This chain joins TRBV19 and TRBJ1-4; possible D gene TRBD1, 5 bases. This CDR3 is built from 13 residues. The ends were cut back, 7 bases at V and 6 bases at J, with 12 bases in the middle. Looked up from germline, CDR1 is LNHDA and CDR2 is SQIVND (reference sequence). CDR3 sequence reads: CASTGTFDEKLFF. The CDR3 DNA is TGTGCCAGTACAGGGACTTTCGATGAAAAACTGTTTTTT.

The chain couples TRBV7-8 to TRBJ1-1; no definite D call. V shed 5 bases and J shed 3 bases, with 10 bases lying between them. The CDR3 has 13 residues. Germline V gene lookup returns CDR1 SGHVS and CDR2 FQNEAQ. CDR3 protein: CASSRRSDTEAFF. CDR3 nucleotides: TGTGCCAGCAGCCGGCGGTCGGACACTGAAGCTTTCTTT.

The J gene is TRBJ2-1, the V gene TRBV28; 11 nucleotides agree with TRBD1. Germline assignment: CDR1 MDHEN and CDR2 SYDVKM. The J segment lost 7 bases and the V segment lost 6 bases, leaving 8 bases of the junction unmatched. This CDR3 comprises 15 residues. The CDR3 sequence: CASSHGQGAKNEQFF. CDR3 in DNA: TGTGCCAGCAGCCACGGACAGGGGGCGAAGAATGAGCAGTTCTTC.

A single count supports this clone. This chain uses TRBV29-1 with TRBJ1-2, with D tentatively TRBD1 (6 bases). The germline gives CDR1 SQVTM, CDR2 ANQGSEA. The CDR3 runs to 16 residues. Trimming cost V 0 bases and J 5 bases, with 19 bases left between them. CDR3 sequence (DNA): TGCAGCGTTGAAGATAGAGGGGGAAAACAGGTGTATGGCTACACCTTC. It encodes CSVEDRGGKQVYGYTF.

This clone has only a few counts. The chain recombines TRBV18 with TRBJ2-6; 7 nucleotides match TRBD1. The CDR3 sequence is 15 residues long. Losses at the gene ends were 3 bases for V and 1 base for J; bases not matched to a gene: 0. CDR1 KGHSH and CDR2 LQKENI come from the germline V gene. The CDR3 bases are TGTGCCAGCTCACCGACAGGGTCTGGGGCCAACGTCCTGACTTTC. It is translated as CASSPTGSGANVLTF. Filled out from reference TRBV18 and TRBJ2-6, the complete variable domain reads NAGVMQNPRHLVRRRGQEARLRCSPMKGHSHVYWYRQLPEEGLKFMVYLQKENIIDESGMPKERFSAEFPKEGPSILRIQQVVRGDSAAYFCASSPTGSGANVLTFGAGSRLTVL.

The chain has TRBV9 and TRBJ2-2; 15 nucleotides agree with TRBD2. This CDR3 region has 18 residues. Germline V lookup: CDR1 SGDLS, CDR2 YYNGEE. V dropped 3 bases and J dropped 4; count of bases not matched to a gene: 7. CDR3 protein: CASSARTSGGALTGELFF. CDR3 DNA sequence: TGTGCCAGCAGCGCGAGGACTAGCGGGGGGGCTCTCACCGGGGAGCTGTTTTTT.

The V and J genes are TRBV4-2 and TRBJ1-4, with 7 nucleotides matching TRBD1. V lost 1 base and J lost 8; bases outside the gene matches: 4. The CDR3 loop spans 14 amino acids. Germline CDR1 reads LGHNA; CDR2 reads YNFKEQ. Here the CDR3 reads CASSQVTGDEKLFF. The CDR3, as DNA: TGTGCCAGCAGCCAAGTAACAGGGGACGAAAAACTGTTTTTT.

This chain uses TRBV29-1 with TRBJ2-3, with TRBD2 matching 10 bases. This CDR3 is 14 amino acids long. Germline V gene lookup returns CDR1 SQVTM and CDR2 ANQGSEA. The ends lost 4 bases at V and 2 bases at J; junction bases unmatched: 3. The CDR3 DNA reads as TGCAGCGTTGGTGGACTAGCGGACACAGATACGCAGTATTTT. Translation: CSVGGLADTDTQYF.

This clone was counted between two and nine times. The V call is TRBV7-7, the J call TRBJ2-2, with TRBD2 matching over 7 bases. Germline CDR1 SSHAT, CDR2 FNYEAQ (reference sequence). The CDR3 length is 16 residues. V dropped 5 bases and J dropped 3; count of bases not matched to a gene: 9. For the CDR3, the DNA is TGTGCCAGCAGCCCCTTCCTACGGGGGGACACCGGGGAGCTGTTTTTT. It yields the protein CASSPFLRGDTGELFF.

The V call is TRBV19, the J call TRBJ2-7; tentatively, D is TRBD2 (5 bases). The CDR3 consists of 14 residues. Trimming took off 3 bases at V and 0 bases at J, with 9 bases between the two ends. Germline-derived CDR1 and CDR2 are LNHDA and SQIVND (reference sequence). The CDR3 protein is CASSISEDSYEQYF. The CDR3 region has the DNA TGTGCCAGTAGTATTAGCGAGGACTCCTACGAGCAGTACTTC.

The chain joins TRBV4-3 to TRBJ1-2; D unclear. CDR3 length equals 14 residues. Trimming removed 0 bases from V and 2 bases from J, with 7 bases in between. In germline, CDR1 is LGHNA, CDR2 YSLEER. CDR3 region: CASSQERVNYGYTF. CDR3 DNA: TGCGCCAGCAGCCAAGAGCGAGTAAACTATGGCTACACCTTC.

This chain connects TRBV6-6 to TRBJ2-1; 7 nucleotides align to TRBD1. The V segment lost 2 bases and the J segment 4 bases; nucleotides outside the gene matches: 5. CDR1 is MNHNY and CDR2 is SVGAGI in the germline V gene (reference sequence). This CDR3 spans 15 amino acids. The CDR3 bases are TGTGCCAGCAGTTACGGCGACAGGGTTTACAATGAGCAGTTCTTC. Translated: CASSYGDRVYNEQFF.

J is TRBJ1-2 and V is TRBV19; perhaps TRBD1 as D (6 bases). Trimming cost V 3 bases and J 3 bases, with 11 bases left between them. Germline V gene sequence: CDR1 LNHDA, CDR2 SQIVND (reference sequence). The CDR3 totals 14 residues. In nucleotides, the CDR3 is TGTGCCAGTAGTATCGGGGGGCTAGACTATGGCTACACCTTC. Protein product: CASSIGGLDYGYTF.

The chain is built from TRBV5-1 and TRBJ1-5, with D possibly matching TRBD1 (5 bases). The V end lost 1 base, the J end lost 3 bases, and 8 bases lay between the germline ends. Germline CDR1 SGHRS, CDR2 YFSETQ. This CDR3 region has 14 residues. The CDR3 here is CASSLTGFNQPQHF. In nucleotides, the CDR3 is TGCGCCAGCAGCTTGACAGGTTTCAATCAGCCCCAGCATTTT. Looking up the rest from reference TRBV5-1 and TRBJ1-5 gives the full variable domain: KAGVTQTPRYLIKTRGQQVTLSCSPISGHRSVSWYQQTPGQGLQFLFEYFSETQRNKGNFPGRFSGRQFSNSRSEMNVSTLELGDSALYLCASSLTGFNQPQHFGDGTRLSIL.

DNA of the CDR3: TGTGCCAGCACGGCCCGGGAGGGGTACACTGAAGCTTTCTTT. As protein: CASTAREGYTEAFF. V and J are TRBV6-6 and TRBJ1-1; tentative D call: TRBD1 (5 bases). The length of the CDR3 is 14 residues. With 7 bases removed from V and 3 bases from J, the gap between germline ends came to 15 bases. CDR1 and CDR2 (germline): MNHNY, SVGAGI (reference sequence).

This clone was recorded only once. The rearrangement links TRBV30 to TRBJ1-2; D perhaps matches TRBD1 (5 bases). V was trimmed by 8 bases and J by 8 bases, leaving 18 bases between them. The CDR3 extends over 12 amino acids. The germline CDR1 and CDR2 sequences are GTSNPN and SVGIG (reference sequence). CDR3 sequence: CAGDSREAGYTF. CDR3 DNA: TGTGCCGGCGACAGTCGGGAGGCGGGCTACACCTTC.

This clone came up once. This CDR3 is CASRPPGQGPGNTIYF. For the CDR3, the DNA is TGTGCCAGCAGGCCCCCGGGACAGGGACCTGGAAACACCATATATTTT. The chain has TRBV2 and TRBJ1-3; TRBD1 agrees at 9 bases. Looked up from germline, CDR1 is SNHLY and CDR2 is FYNNEI. The CDR3 has 16 amino acids. Trimming cost V 6 bases and J 2 bases; bases outside gene matches: 8. The full variable domain, with the rest looked up from reference TRBV2 and TRBJ1-3, is EPEVTQTPSHQVTQMGQEVILRCVPISNHLYFYWYRQILGQKVEFLVSFYNNEISEKSEIFDDQFSVERPDGSNFTLKIRSTKLEDSAMYFCASRPPGQGPGNTIYFGEGSWLTVV.

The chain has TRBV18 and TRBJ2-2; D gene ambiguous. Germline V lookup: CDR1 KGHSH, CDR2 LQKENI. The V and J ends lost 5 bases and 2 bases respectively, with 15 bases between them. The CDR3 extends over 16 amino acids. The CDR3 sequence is CASSSRSSVNTGELFF. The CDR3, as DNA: TGTGCCAGCTCATCCCGATCAAGCGTCAACACCGGGGAGCTGTTTTTT.

The CDR3: CAWRRVQGLDTEAFF. CDR3 bases: TGTGCCTGGAGGAGGGTACAGGGCTTAGACACTGAAGCTTTCTTT. V usage is TRBV30 and J usage is TRBJ1-1; the D gene is possibly TRBD1 (6 bases). CDR1 and CDR2 from the germline V gene are GTSNPN and SVGIG (reference sequence). The CDR3 covers 15 residues. V lost 3 bases, J lost 3 bases, and 17 bases lay in between. Full variable domain (outside the CDR3, taken from reference TRBV30 and TRBJ1-1): SQTIHQWPATLVQPVGSPLSLECTVEGTSNPNLYWYRQAAGRGLQLLFYSVGIGQISSEVPQNLSASRPQDRQFILSSKKLLLSDSGFYLCAWRRVQGLDTEAFFGQGTRLTVV.

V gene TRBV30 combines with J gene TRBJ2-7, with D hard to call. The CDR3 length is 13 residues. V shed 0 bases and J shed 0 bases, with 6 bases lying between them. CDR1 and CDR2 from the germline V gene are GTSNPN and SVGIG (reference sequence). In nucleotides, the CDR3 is TGTGCCTGGAGTGTGGCCATCTCCTACGAGCAGTACTTC. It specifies CAWSVAISYEQYF.

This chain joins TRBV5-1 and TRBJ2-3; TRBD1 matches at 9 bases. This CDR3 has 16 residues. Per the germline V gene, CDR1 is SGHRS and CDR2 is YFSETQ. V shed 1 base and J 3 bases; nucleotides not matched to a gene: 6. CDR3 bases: TGCGCCAGCAGCTTGCCAGGACAGGGGACGACAGATACGCAGTATTTT. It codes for CASSLPGQGTTDTQYF.

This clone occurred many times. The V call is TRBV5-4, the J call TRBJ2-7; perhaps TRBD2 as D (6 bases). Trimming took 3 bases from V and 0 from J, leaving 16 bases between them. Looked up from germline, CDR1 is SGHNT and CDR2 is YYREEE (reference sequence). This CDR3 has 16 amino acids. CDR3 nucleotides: TGTGCCAGCAGCTGGTGGGGCGGGGAACGCTCCTACGAGCAGTACTTC. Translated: CASSWWGGERSYEQYF.

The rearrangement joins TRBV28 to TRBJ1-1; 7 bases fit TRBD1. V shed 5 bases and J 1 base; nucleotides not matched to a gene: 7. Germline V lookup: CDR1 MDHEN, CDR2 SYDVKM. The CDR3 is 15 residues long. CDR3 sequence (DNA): TGTGCCAGCAGTCCCTCGGGGACAGCGAACACTGAAGCTTTCTTT. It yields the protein CASSPSGTANTEAFF.

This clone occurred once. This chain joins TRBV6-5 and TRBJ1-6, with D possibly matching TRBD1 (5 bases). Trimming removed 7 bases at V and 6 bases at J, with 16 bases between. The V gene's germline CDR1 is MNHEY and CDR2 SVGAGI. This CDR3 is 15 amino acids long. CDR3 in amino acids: CASTPGTGVNSPLHF. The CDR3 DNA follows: TGTGCCAGCACTCCGGGGACGGGAGTTAATTCACCCCTCCACTTT.

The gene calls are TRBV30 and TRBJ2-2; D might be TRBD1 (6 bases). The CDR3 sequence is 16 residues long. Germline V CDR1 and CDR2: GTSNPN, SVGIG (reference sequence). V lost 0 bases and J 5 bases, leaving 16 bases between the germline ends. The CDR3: CAWSVRLTGSTGELFF. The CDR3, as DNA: TGTGCCTGGAGTGTACGGTTGACAGGTTCAACCGGGGAGCTGTTTTTT.

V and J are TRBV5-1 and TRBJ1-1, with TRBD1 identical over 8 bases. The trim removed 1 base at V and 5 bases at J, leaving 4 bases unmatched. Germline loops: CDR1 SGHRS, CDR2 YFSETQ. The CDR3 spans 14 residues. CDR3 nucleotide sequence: TGCGCCAGCAGCTTGTCAGGGGGCAGGACTGAAGCTTTCTTT. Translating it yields CASSLSGGRTEAFF.

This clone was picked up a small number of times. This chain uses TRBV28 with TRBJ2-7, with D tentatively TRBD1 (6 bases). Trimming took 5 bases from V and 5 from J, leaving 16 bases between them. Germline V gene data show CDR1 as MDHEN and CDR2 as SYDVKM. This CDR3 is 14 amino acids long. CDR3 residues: CASSLDSKPNEQYF. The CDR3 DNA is TGTGCCAGCAGTCTGGACAGTAAGCCAAACGAGCAGTACTTC.

The DNA of the CDR3 is TGCGCCAGCAGCTTGGAGGGGGCAAGAGAGACCCAGTACTTC. Translating it yields CASSLEGARETQYF. The rearrangement uses TRBV5-1 and TRBJ2-5; 7 bases fit TRBD1. J gave up 4 bases and V 0 bases, and 3 bases lay outside the gene matches. CDR3 length: 14 residues. Germline V gene lookup returns CDR1 SGHRS and CDR2 YFSETQ.

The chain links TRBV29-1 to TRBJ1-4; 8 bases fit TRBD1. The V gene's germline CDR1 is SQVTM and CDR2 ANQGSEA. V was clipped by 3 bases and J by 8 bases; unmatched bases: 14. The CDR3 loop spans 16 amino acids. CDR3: CSVESTGDGLGEKLFF. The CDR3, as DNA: TGCAGCGTTGAGTCGACAGGGGACGGTCTAGGGGAAAAACTGTTTTTT.